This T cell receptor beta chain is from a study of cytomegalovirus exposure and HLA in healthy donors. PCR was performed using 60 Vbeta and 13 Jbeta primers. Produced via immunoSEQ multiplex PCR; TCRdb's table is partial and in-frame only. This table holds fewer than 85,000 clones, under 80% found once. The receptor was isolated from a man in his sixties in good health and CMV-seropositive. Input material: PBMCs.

The CDR3 DNA reads TGCAGCGTTACTGAGTACAATGAGCAGTTCTTC. The encoded protein is CSVTEYNEQFF. The chain carries TRBV29-1 and TRBJ2-1, with D uncertain. CDR1 SQVTM and CDR2 ANQGSEA come from the germline V gene. This CDR3 is 11 amino acids long. V lost 5 bases, J lost 4 bases, and 6 bases lay in between.